This TCR beta chain was retrieved from a study of blood T cell repertoires in COVID-19. Authors' analysis steps: It was from reference gene primer amplification that nucleated cell counts were estimated. Clones were read by immunoSEQ multiplex PCR, and TCRdb kept only the in-frame ones, dropping some. That table is the source of V, J and clone size, and D and trimming were worked out from the DNA. The sample carries 90,000 to 130,000 clones, 80% to 85% recorded once. The receptor's source is a man between 70 and 80 years old with acute or convalescent COVID-19. Sequenced material: peripheral blood.

The CDR3 sequence is CASSLAPAGGRYNEQFF. CDR3 DNA sequence: TGCGCCAGCAGCTTGGCCCCAGCGGGAGGGCGATACAATGAGCAGTTCTTC. The gene calls are TRBV5-1 and TRBJ2-1; 10 bases are shared with TRBD2. V was pared by 0 bases and J by 4 bases, with 7 bases of the junction left unmatched. Germline CDR1 is SGHRS and CDR2 is YFSETQ. This CDR3 has 17 amino acids.